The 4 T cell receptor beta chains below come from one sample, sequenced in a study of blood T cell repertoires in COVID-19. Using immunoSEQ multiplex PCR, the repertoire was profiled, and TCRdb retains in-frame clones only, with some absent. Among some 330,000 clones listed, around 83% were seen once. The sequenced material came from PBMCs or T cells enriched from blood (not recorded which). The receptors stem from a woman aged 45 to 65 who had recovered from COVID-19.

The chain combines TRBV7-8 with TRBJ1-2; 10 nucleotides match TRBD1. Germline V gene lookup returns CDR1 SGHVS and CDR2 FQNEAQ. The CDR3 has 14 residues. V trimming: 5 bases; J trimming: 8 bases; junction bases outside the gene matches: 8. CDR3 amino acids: CASSPPGTGVGYTF. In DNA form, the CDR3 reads TGTGCCAGCAGCCCACCCGGGACAGGGGTCGGCTACACCTTC.

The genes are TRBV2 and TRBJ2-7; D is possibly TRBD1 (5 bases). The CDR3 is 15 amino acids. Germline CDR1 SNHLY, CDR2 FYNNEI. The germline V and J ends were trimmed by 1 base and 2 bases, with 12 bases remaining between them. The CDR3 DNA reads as TGTGCCAGCAGTGAAGGGACAAGTAGGACCTACGAGCAGTACTTC. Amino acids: CASSEGTSRTYEQYF.

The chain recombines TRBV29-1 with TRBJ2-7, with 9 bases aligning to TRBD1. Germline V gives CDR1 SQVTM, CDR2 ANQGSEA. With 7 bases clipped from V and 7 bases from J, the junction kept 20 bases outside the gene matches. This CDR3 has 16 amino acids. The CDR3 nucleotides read TGCAGCGCCGGGGCCCCTCCCGGGACAGGGTTACGGGAGCAGTACTTC. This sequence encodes CSAGAPPGTGLREQYF.

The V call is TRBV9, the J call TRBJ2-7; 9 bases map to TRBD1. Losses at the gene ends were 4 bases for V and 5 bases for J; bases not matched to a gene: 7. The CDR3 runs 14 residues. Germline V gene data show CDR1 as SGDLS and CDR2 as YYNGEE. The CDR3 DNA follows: TGTGCCAGCAGCCGTCCGGGACAGGGCAACGAGCAGTACTTC. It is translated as CASSRPGQGNEQYF.